The T cell receptor beta chain under discussion was sequenced for a study of T-cell reconstitution after alpha-beta-depleted transplantation in children. The CDR3 runs to 13 residues. Per germline, CDR1 SGHTA and CDR2 FQGTGA. Between the trimmed V and J ends, which lost 5 bases and 8 bases, there was a span of 13 bases. With respect to this clonotype: Its antigen is still unknown.

Preparation of the TCRbeta library involved a method that used unique molecular identifiers. TCRdb passed the PCR reads through MiXCR, listing each CDR3 protein once. The data show 670,000 or so distinct CDR3 sequences, about an eighth seen once. Study-wide results and limits: The origin of high day-60 TCRbeta diversity in some patients lay in surviving recipient T cells and thymic progenitors. At around two months after transplant, the alpha-beta T cells were reportedly derived from several hundred expanded clones that came from non-depleted graft cells.

The chain joins TRBV7-3 to TRBJ2-1; D is perhaps TRBD2 (6 bases). The clonotype originates from a girl aged 2-10 years with congenital amegakaryocytic thrombocytopenia, due to receive a stem cell transplant. This material consisted of PBMCs, taken before TCRalphabeta/CD19-depleted stem cell transplant. The CDR3 loop reads CASSETSYHEQFF. The CDR3 DNA is TGTGCCAGCAGCGAGACTAGTTACCATGAGCAGTTCTTC.